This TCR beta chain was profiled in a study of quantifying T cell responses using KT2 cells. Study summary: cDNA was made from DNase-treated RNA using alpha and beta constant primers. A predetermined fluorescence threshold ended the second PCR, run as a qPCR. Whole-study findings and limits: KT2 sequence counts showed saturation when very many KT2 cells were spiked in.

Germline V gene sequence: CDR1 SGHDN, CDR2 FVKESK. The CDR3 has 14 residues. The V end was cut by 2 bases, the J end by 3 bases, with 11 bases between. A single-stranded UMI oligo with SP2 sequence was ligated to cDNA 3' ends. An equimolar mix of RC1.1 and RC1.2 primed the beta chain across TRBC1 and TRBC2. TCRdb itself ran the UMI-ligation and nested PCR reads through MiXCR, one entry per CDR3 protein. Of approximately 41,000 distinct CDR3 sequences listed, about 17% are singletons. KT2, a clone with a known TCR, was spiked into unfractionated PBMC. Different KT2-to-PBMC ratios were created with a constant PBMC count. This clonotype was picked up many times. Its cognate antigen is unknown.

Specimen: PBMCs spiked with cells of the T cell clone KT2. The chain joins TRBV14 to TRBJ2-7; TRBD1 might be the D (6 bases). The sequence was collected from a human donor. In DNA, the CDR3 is TGTGCCAGCAGCCAAAGCAGGGGATACTACGAGCAGTACTTC. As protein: CASSQSRGYYEQYF.